This T cell receptor beta chain was sequenced in a study of T cells in Graves' hyperthyroidism and ophthalmopathy. In its sample, this clonotype was seen many times. Amplification yielded TCR beta CDR3 regions, with RNA transcripts as the source. Using the HTBI primer set, a first-round RT-PCR was run on the TCR CDR3. One entry per CDR3 protein, called by TCRdb with MiXCR from the multiplex PCR reads. The sample lists hundreds of thousands of distinct CDR3 sequences; roughly 16% were seen once. Hyperthyroidism in the patients, aged 18 to 65, was newly diagnosed and under 2 months in duration. The source of this sequence is a woman under 40 with Graves' hyperthyroidism. Sequencing input: blood.

The CDR3 bases are TGTGCCAGCAGTTCGGGAGTCACAGATACGCAGTATTTT. This encodes CASSSGVTDTQYF. The gene calls are TRBV28 and TRBJ2-3; possible D gene TRBD2, 6 bases. With 4 bases removed from V and 2 bases from J, the gap between germline ends came to 7 bases. The CDR3 loop spans 13 amino acids. Germline CDR1 reads MDHEN; CDR2 reads SYDVKM. Filled out from reference TRBV28 and TRBJ2-3, the complete variable domain reads DVKVTQSSRYLVKRTGEKVFLECVQDMDHENMFWYRQDPGLGLRLIYFSYDVKMKEKGDIPEGYSVSREKKERFSLILESASTNQTSMYLCASSSGVTDTQYFGPGTRLTVL.